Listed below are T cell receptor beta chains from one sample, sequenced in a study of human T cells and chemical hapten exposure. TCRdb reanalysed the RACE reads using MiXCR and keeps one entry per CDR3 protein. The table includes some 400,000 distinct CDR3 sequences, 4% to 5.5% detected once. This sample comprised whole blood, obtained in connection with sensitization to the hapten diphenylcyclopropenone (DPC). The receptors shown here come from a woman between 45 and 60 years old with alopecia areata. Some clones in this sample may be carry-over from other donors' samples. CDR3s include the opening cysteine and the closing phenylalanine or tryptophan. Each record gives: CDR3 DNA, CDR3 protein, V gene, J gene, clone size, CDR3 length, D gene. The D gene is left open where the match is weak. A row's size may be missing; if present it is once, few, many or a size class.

TGCAGCGTTGGCCTTAGCGGGGCCGCAGATACGCAGTATTTT	CSVGLSGAADTQYF	TRBV29-1	TRBJ2-3	.	14	TRBD2
TGTGCCAGCAGCTTATATCCAGGCCCCTACGAGCAGTACTTC	CASSLYPGPYEQYF	TRBV11-2	TRBJ2-7	few	14	.
TGCAGCGTTGAAGTTCCCCTCTATGAAAAACTGTTTTTT	CSVEVPLYEKLFF	TRBV29-1	TRBJ1-4	few	13	.
TGTGCCAGCAGACCGGTGCTGACCACAGATACGCAGTATTTT	CASRPVLTTDTQYF	TRBV7-2	TRBJ2-3	many	14	.
TGTGCCAGTAGTATCGGAAGCGTCGGGGAGCTGTTTTTT	CASSIGSVGELFF	TRBV19	TRBJ2-2	many	13	.
TGCAGTGCTAGAGATCACGGGGGCGTGGGTGAAAAACTGTTTTTT	CSARDHGGVGEKLFF	TRBV20-1	TRBJ1-4	many	15	.
TGTGCCAGCAGCCAAGAGTCGCCCGGGGAGCTGTTTTTT	CASSQESPGELFF	TRBV3-1	TRBJ2-2	.	13	.
TGTGCCATCAAAACCCAGGGGGCTGAGACCCAGTACTTC	CAIKTQGAETQYF	TRBV10-3	TRBJ2-5	.	13	TRBD1
TGTGCCAGCAGCCAGTCTCAGGGGGCGTCTGGAAACACCATATATTTT	CASSQSQGASGNTIYF	TRBV7-2	TRBJ1-3	many	16	TRBD1
TGTGCCAGCAGCCAAGATTGGGGGACTAGCGGGGATGAGACCCAGTACTTC	CASSQDWGTSGDETQYF	TRBV4-2	TRBJ2-5	few	17	TRBD2
TGTGCCAGCAGGACAACTTCCGAAGGCGGGAGATCAGATACGCAGTATTTT	CASRTTSEGGRSDTQYF	TRBV12-3/TRBV12-4	TRBJ2-3	many	17	TRBD2
TGTGCCAGCAGTTTAGCGACAGGGGCGAATTCACCCCTCCACTTT	CASSLATGANSPLHF	TRBV12-3/TRBV12-4	TRBJ1-6	few	15	TRBD1
TGTGCCAGCAGGCCACTCAGGGTGCGAGAGTTCTTC	CASRPLRVREFF	TRBV6-1	TRBJ2-1	.	12	.
TGTGCCATCAGTGAGGCGGGGGGCCTAAAATCCTACGAGCAGTACTTC	CAISEAGGLKSYEQYF	TRBV10-3	TRBJ2-7	few	16	TRBD2
TGTGCCAGCTCACCTGCGGCGGGACAGGTCAATCAGCCCCAGCATTTT	CASSPAAGQVNQPQHF	TRBV18	TRBJ1-5	many	16	TRBD1
TGTGCCAGCAGTTACGATGTAGCCAGAAACACCGGGGAGCTGTTTTTT	CASSYDVARNTGELFF	TRBV6-5	TRBJ2-2	few	16	.
TGTGCCAGCAGTTACTCGAACAGGGGGCTGAGCGAGCAGTACTTC	CASSYSNRGLSEQYF	TRBV6-5	TRBJ2-7	few	15	TRBD1